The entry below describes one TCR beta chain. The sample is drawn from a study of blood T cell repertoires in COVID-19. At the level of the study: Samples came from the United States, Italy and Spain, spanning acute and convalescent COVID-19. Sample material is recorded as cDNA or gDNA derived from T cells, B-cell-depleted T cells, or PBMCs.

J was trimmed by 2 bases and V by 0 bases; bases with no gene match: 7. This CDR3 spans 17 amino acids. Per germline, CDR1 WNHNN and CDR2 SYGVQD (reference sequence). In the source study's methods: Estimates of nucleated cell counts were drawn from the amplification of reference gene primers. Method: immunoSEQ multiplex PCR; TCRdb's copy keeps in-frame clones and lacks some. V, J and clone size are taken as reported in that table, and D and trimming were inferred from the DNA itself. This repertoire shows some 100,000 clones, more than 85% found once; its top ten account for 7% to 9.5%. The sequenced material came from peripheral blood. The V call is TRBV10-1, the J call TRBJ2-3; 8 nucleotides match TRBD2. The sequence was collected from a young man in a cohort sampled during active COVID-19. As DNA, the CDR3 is TGCGCCAGCAGTGAGTCGTGGGTAGCGGGGCACACAGATACGCAGTATTTT. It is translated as CASSESWVAGHTDTQYF.